The 9 T cell receptor beta chains below were found in one sample sequenced in a study of post-analysis software for immune sequencing data. Prepared TCR beta cDNA libraries contained unique molecular identifiers. TCRdb re-called the PCR reads with MiXCR, one entry per CDR3 protein. The table includes approximately 770,000 distinct CDR3 sequences, just over 45% detected once. Study observations and caveats: Patients used five TRBV segments, including TRBV5-6, TRBV5-1 and TRBV20-1, more often than controls.

For these receptors, no antigen is known. The material sequenced was blood. These receptors came from a girl under 18 with multiple sclerosis.

The J gene is TRBJ1-4, the V gene TRBV27; D ambiguous. The V end lost 3 bases, the J end lost 3 bases, and 5 bases lay between the germline ends. This CDR3 spans 13 amino acids. Germline V gene data show CDR1 as MNHEY and CDR2 as SMNVEV (reference sequence). The CDR3 here is CASSFVANEKLFF. The CDR3 coding sequence is TGTGCCAGCAGTTTTGTCGCTAATGAAAAACTGTTTTTT.

The rearrangement joins TRBV14 to TRBJ2-7; tentatively, D is TRBD1 (5 bases). The V and J ends lost 2 bases and 0 bases respectively, with 8 bases between them. There are 14 residues in the CDR3. CDR1 and CDR2 from the germline V gene are SGHDN and FVKESK. The CDR3 coding sequence is TGTGCCAGCAGCCAAACCCAGGGCTCCTACGAGCAGTACTTC. This codes for CASSQTQGSYEQYF.

The chain's CDR3 is CSVEGLAGGMEQFF. The CDR3 bases are TGCAGCGTTGAAGGACTAGCGGGAGGGATGGAGCAGTTCTTC. The chain links TRBV29-1 to TRBJ2-1; TRBD2 agrees at 14 bases. CDR1 SQVTM and CDR2 ANQGSEA come from the germline V gene. This CDR3 is built from 14 residues. The ends lost 1 base at V and 10 bases at J; junction bases unmatched: 3.

The V and J genes are TRBV29-1 and TRBJ1-2; D perhaps matches TRBD1 (6 bases). Deletions cut 4 bases from V and 6 bases from J, with 15 bases between. From germline, CDR1 is SQVTM and CDR2 ANQGSEA. The CDR3 totals 13 residues. CDR3: CSVGGRGMDGYTF. The DNA for the CDR3 is TGCAGCGTTGGAGGCAGGGGTATGGATGGCTACACCTTC.

This chain joins TRBV5-1 and TRBJ1-6; D not certain. CDR3 length: 14 amino acids. Germline CDR1 is SGHRS and CDR2 is YFSETQ. Trimming removed 3 bases at V and 10 bases at J, with 14 bases between. CDR3 nucleotides: TGCGCCAGCAGCTCTGACGGTAGCCACTCACCCCTCCACTTT. Encoded protein: CASSSDGSHSPLHF.

This clonotype showed up just a few times. This sequence joins TRBV10-3 and TRBJ2-5; D is perhaps TRBD2 (5 bases). Germline CDR1 is ENHRY and CDR2 is SYGVKD. CDR3 length equals 14 residues. The ends were cut back, 0 bases at V and 3 bases at J, with 8 bases in the middle. CDR3 in DNA: TGTGCCATCAGTGAGTCGGACTTCGAAGAGACCCAGTACTTC. The encoded protein is CAISESDFEETQYF.

This clonotype appeared a few times. The CDR3 is CASSTRTANYGYTF. DNA of the CDR3: TGTGCCAGCAGTACCAGGACGGCAAACTATGGCTACACCTTC. The chain combines TRBV6-6 with TRBJ1-2; unclear D gene. The CDR3 sequence is 14 residues long. Trimming left V 5 bases short and J 2 bases short, with 12 bases between. Germline V gene lookup returns CDR1 MNHNY and CDR2 SVGAGI (reference sequence).

The chain links TRBV11-3 to TRBJ2-3; D remains unclear. The CDR3 is 17 amino acids. Trimming removed 5 bases at V and 2 bases at J, with 20 bases between. Germline V CDR1 and CDR2: SGHNT, YENEEA. The CDR3 region has the DNA TGTGCCAGCAGCGCTCGGGTCCTCTATCCTGACACAGATACGCAGTATTTT. This translates into CASSARVLYPDTDTQYF.

The chain recombines TRBV20-1 with TRBJ1-5; D gene unclear. V was shortened by 3 bases and J by 2 bases, with 11 bases between the two germline ends. This CDR3 has 14 residues. Germline loops: CDR1 DFQATT, CDR2 SNEGSKA (reference sequence). The CDR3 sequence is CSARREGGNQPQHF. Written as DNA, the CDR3 is TGCAGTGCTAGGAGGGAAGGCGGCAATCAGCCCCAGCATTTT.